This T cell receptor beta chain came from a study of T cells expressing NK-cell markers. Scientists made TCR beta cDNA using 5'RACE template switching with UMIs. For each CDR3 protein, TCRdb gives one entry from its re-call of the 5' RACE reads, without DNA. The table counts approximately 170,000 distinct CDR3 sequences; about 19% lies in the top ten. The CDR3 extends over 15 amino acids. Germline loops: CDR1 MNHEY, CDR2 SVGEGT. Specimen: blood T cells: a sorted CD56 or NKG2C T cell subset, CD4+ or CD8+ T cells, or bulk PBMC T cells (not recorded which). V gene TRBV6-2 or TRBV6-3 combines with J gene TRBJ2-3; with no DNA, the TCRdb D assignment of TRBD2 cannot be verified. This TCR was sampled from a man aged 18-69 years in good health. The CDR3 sequence: CASSPGTLSTDTQYF.